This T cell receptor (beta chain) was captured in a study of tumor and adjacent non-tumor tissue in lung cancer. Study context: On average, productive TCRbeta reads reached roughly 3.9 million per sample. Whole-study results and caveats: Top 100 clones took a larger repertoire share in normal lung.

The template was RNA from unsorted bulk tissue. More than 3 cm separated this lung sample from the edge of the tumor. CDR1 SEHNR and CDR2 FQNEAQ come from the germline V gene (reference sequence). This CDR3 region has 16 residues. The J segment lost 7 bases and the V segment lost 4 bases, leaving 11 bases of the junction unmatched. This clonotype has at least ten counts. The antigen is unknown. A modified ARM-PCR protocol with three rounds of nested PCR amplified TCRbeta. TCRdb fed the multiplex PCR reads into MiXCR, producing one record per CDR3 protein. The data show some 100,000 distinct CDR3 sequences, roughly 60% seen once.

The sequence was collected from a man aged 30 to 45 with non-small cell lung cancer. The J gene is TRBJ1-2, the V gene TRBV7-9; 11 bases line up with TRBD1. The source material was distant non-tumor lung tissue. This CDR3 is CASSSLSGQGAFGYTF. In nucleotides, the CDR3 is TGTGCCAGCAGCTCTCTCTCCGGACAGGGGGCTTTTGGCTACACCTTC.